This T cell receptor (beta chain) was retrieved from a study of CD8 T cells in Susac syndrome. Notes on the study in general: Acknowledgment was made by the study that its TCR sequencing and HLA analysis involved a relatively small number of individuals.

Sequencing of TCR beta was performed on blood CD8+ and CD4+ T cells. Controls were drawn from healthy donors and were matched for age and sex. A note on this clonotype: The target antigen is unknown.

After extraction with the RNeasy kit, roughly 0.45 to 1 ug of the RNA was reverse transcribed using random hexamers. Across 54 Vbeta and 13 Jbeta, immunoSEQ multiplex PCR amplified TCR beta CDR3. One entry per CDR3 protein, called by TCRdb with MiXCR from the immunoSEQ multiplex PCR reads. The repertoire holds 120,000 to 150,000 distinct CDR3 sequences, with roughly 94% as singletons. Sequenced sample: CD4+ T cells from PBMCs. The receptor was isolated from a human donor in good health.

The CDR3 DNA follows: TGTGCCAGCAGTTCCGACAGTAAGTCGGAGTACTTC. Residues: CASSSDSKSEYF. The J gene is TRBJ2-5, the V gene TRBV2; D is perhaps TRBD1 (5 bases). This CDR3 comprises 12 residues. Germline-derived CDR1 and CDR2 are SNHLY and FYNNEI. The V end lost 5 bases, the J end lost 12 bases, and 16 bases lay between the germline ends. The full variable domain, completed using reference TRBV2 and TRBJ2-5, is EPEVTQTPSHQVTQMGQEVILRCVPISNHLYFYWYRQILGQKVEFLVSFYNNEISEKSEIFDDQFSVERPDGSNFTLKIRSTKLEDSAMYFCASSSDSKSEYFGPGTRLLVL.